This T cell receptor beta chain was identified in a study of T-cell memory formation after mild COVID-19. Whole-study results and caveats: Later expanders leaned CD4+, whereas clones that contracted between day 15 and 85 were balanced CD4/CD8. Mainly CM and EM harbored the contracting CD4+ clones; mainly EMRA harbored the CD8+ ones. The finding that pre-infection memory included some responding clones suggested that cross-reactive memory joined.

As concerns this clonotype: The antigen remains undetermined.

This CDR3 spans 13 amino acids. Looked up from germline, CDR1 is KGHDR and CDR2 is SFDVKD. Trimming cost V 6 bases and J 4 bases, with 9 bases left between them. The 5'RACE method, run with constant-segment primers, produced TCR alpha and TCR beta cDNA libraries (carrying sample barcodes and UMIs). Via MiXCR, TCRdb re-called the 5' RACE reads, giving one row per CDR3 protein. The table has hundreds of thousands of distinct CDR3 sequences, about 18% seen once. The chain links TRBV24-1 to TRBJ2-1; D gene unclear. The receptor was isolated from an adult woman who had mild COVID-19 (a few samples of this study predate the infection). Cell type and time point are not known. Sequencing input: PBMCs or a T cell subset sorted from them (not recorded which). CDR3 amino acids: CATSPTAYNEQFF. CDR3 coding DNA: TGTGCCACCAGTCCGACGGCTTACAATGAGCAGTTCTTC.